The present entry profiles one TCR beta chain with its context. The protocol was immunoSEQ multiplex PCR, while the TCRdb copy is restricted to in-frame clones and leaves out a portion. The repertoire includes 50,000 to 70,000 clones, approximately 92% of them detected once, and more than 1.2% sits in the top ten. This CDR3 has 17 residues. CDR1 is SGDLS and CDR2 is YYNGEE in the germline V gene. Unmatched junction bases numbered 13, after V lost 6 bases and J lost 6 bases. These data come from a study of T cell changes during pregnancy in multiple sclerosis. The chain recombines TRBV9 with TRBJ2-5; 14 bases agree with TRBD2. The sequence was collected from a female donor with multiple sclerosis, enrolled in a pregnancy study. This sample comprised peripheral blood, obtained in the second trimester of pregnancy. The CDR3 DNA sequence: TGTGCCAGCAATGCCGGGACTAGCGGGAGTGGATTACAGACCCAGTACTTC. Translating gives CASNAGTSGSGLQTQYF.